This T cell receptor beta chain is from a study of glioma-infiltrating T cells after dendritic cell vaccination (dated by TCRdb to about 2016). In terms of the full investigation: The cohort comprised around 15 glioblastoma patients from Phase I and II dendritic cell vaccination trials, 9 newly diagnosed and 6 with recurrent disease. Autologous tumor lysate-pulsed dendritic cell vaccination was administered to the patients between about 2003 and 2012. The vaccine consisted of monocyte-derived dendritic cells cultured less than nine days with IL-4 and GM-CSF, then pulsed overnight with autologous tumor lysate. Each patient got three intradermal injections of the dendritic cell vaccine, spaced at biweekly intervals, in the arm below the axilla. Deep sequencing of TCR beta CDR3 regions was used to quantify tumor-infiltrating lymphocyte content and compare tumor and blood repertoires in dendritic cell-vaccinated glioblastoma patients. Survival after dendritic cell vaccination was correlated with TCR sequencing metrics such as TIL content and the overlap between tumor and blood repertoires. Study-wide findings and limitations: The three-group TCR overlap response model was described as speculative and requiring prospective validation. No direct relationship between TCR clonality and survival was found, suggesting a diverse polyclonal response may matter. Longer time to progression and overall survival after dendritic cell vaccination were predicted by higher estimated pretreatment TIL content. The cohort was small and heterogeneous, only a few patients had full blood and tumor sets, and even fewer had initial-recurrent tumor pairs.

As to this clone: Its antigen remains unidentified. No per-base quality is available; no much larger clone lies one base away.

Patients were selected on the basis of adequate residual fresh-frozen tumor tissue and more than two years of available survival data. Although molecular status otherwise differed among the glioblastoma patients, no patient had an isocitrate dehydrogenase mutation. PBMC were collected before vaccination, two weeks after the third vaccination, and at tumor progression if progression occurred. Genomic DNA was extracted with the Qiagen DNeasy Blood extraction Kit. TCRB CDR3 regions were amplified from roughly 1.8 ug genomic DNA, or all available DNA if less, using the immunoSEQ assay. The multiplex PCR employed 60 forward primers targeting TCR V beta segments and 13 reverse primers targeting J beta segments. To estimate the number of reads per starting template, synthetic control templates were added to each sample at limiting dilution. The Illumina HiSeq System generated 87 bp sequencing reads. The study's processing was this. To remove PCR and sequencing errors, closely related sequences were merged with a nearest neighbor algorithm. TCR overlap was measured as the percentage of unique tumor TCR beta sequences also present in the same patient's peripheral blood. In its TCRdb copy, this immuneACCESS table keeps in-frame sequences only and misses some clones. Where compared with another copy, unresolved V genes explain less than half of these, and the others have no known cause. That table gives V, J and clone size, and the DNA gave D and trimming. The sample records roughly 100,000 clones, approximately 80% of which are singletons. Clones ranked in the top ten supply about 12% of the sample.

The receptor comes from a human donor with glioblastoma. Sequences were derived from blood, sampled before dendritic cell vaccination.

The nucleotide sequence is TGCGCCAGCAGCCCAGGGACAGTTAGAGCGGGTCGAGAGACCCAGTACTTC. Its protein reads: CASSPGTVRAGRETQYF. The receptor chain draws on TRBV4-3 and TRBJ2-5, with a weak D call of TRBD1 (7 bases match). The CDR3 runs 17 residues from the cysteine to the phenylalanine. Of the read, only the CDR3 DNA is kept; its 51 bases are in frame from base 1. The germline ends are 22 bases apart after V is trimmed by 4 bases and J by 4 bases. CDR1 LGHNA and CDR2 YSLEER were looked up in the germline V gene.